This TCR beta chain was sequenced in a study of neurological immune-mediated disorders. Notes on the study in general: It was the repertoires of 18 of 34 multiple sclerosis patients that phylogenetic grouping placed in one related-CDR3 cluster, which is a possible signature.

The germline V gene encodes CDR1 DFQATT and CDR2 SNEGSKA (reference sequence). The CDR3 runs 14 residues. The J segment lost 7 bases and the V segment lost 5 bases, leaving 10 bases of the junction unmatched. About this clonotype: Its cognate antigen is unknown.

TCRdb redid the calling of the 5' RACE reads with MiXCR, one entry per CDR3 protein. The sample yields 69,000 or so distinct CDR3 sequences, 4.5% to 6% seen once. The TCR was taken from a woman in her sixties or seventies with multiple sclerosis. The sample consisted of PBMCs. The chain recombines TRBV20-1 with TRBJ2-7; TRBD2 matches at 11 bases. CDR3 bases: TGCAGTGCTCTAGCGGGAGGTTCCGGGGAAGAGCAGTACTTC. It specifies CSALAGGSGEEQYF.